The 21 T cell receptor beta chains below all came from one sample that was sequenced in a study of T-cell memory formation after mild COVID-19. TCRdb analysed the 5' RACE reads with MiXCR anew, one entry per CDR3 protein. The profile shows over 250,000 distinct CDR3 sequences, approximately 16% of them singletons. The specimen was PBMCs or a T cell subset sorted from them (not recorded which). The receptor set was obtained from a man aged 18 to 30 who had mild COVID-19 (a few samples of this study predate the infection). Cell type and time point are not known.

This clonotype was picked up a small number of times. The V gene is TRBV12-3 or TRBV12-4, the J gene TRBJ1-6, with a possible D match to TRBD1 (5 bases). The CDR3 spans 14 residues. V was clipped by 4 bases and J by 8 bases, with 12 bases between them. CDR3 in amino acids: CASSSGLSDSPLHF. The CDR3 nucleotides read TGTGCCAGCAGTTCGGGACTCTCCGATTCACCCCTCCACTTT.

The CDR3 region is CASSSGGASYNEQFF. The CDR3 DNA reads TGTGCCAGCAGTTCCGGGGGGGCCTCCTACAATGAGCAGTTCTTC. The rearrangement joins TRBV12-3 or TRBV12-4 to TRBJ2-1; TRBD2 aligns across 8 bases. V dropped 4 bases and J dropped 0; count of bases not matched to a gene: 2. The CDR3 contains 15 residues.

The chain combines TRBV12-3 or TRBV12-4 with TRBJ1-6; no clear D gene. The CDR3 contains 12 residues. V dropped 2 bases and J dropped 9 bases, with 5 bases sitting between them. CDR3 protein: CASSLQGSPLHF. Here the CDR3 DNA reads TGTGCCAGCAGTTTACAAGGTTCACCCCTCCACTTT.

This clonotype was recorded a few times. J is TRBJ1-6 and V is TRBV2, with D unresolved. V was pared by 8 bases and J by 0 bases, with 8 bases between. The CDR3 is 14 residues long. Germline CDR1 reads SNHLY; CDR2 reads FYNNEI. In nucleotides, the CDR3 is TGTGCCAGCGGGCGATACTCCTATAATTCACCCCTCCACTTT. Its translation: CASGRYSYNSPLHF.

The chain joins TRBV5-8 to TRBJ1-1, with D possibly being TRBD1 (5 bases). CDR3 length equals 14 residues. V was clipped by 3 bases and J by 10 bases, with 19 bases between them. Germline V gene data show CDR1 as SGHTS and CDR2 as YDEGEE. The DNA for the CDR3 is TGTGCCAGCAGCTACCGGGACCTTAGGGTGGTAGCTTTCTTT. Translating it yields CASSYRDLRVVAFF.

The chain uses TRBV3-1 and TRBJ1-5, with no clear D. V was cut by 0 bases and J by 2 bases, with 11 bases left in between. This CDR3 region has 16 residues. CDR1 LGHDT and CDR2 YNNKEL come from the germline V gene (reference sequence). This chain's CDR3 is CASSQDLRGGNQPQHF. CDR3 DNA: TGTGCCAGCAGCCAAGATCTTCGCGGGGGCAATCAGCCCCAGCATTTT.

The J gene is TRBJ1-5, the V gene TRBV6-2 or TRBV6-3; weak D call: TRBD1 (6 bases). Germline V gene sequence: CDR1 MNHEY, CDR2 SVGEGT. This CDR3 has 19 amino acids. V gave up 2 bases and J gave up 1 base, with 21 bases separating them. DNA for the CDR3: TGTGCCAGCAGTTACCCCGTGGGGGGGCGAAGCGGGAGCAATCAGCCCCAGCATTTT. Its protein is CASSYPVGGRSGSNQPQHF.

CDR3 coding DNA: TGTGCCAGCAGCCAAGCTCGGCCCGGGGTCGAGCAGTACTTC. Translated, it gives CASSQARPGVEQYF. The J gene is TRBJ2-7, the V gene TRBV3-1, with a tentative D call TRBD2 (5 bases). The germline V gene has CDR1 LGHDT and CDR2 YNNKEL (reference sequence). The V end was cut by 1 base, the J end by 6 bases, with 13 bases between. The CDR3 consists of 14 residues.

This clonotype came up a few times. CDR3 DNA: TGTGCCAGCAGCTTGGGGGCGGGACAGTCTAACTATGGCTACACCTTC. It encodes CASSLGAGQSNYGYTF. The gene calls are TRBV5-4 and TRBJ1-2, with 7 bases fitting TRBD1. The germline V gene encodes CDR1 SGHNT and CDR2 YYREEE (reference sequence). Trimming removed 0 bases from V and 0 bases from J; junction bases left unmatched: 5. CDR3 length equals 16 residues.

The J gene is TRBJ2-5, the V gene TRBV7-2; tentatively, D is TRBD2 (6 bases). Looked up from germline, CDR1 is SGHTA and CDR2 is FQGNSA. V lost 1 base, J lost 5 bases, and 8 bases lay in between. The CDR3 has 13 residues. The CDR3 sequence is CASSLGTKETQYF. In nucleotides, the CDR3 is TGTGCCAGCAGCTTAGGGACTAAGGAGACCCAGTACTTC.

This clonotype was observed a few times. V is TRBV5-1 and J is TRBJ2-7; D is perhaps TRBD1 or TRBD2 (5 bases each). The V and J ends lost 3 bases and 2 bases respectively, with 12 bases between them. Germline-derived CDR1 and CDR2 are SGHRS and YFSETQ. The CDR3 is 14 amino acids. CDR3 amino acids: CASSSAGTPYEQYF. Written as DNA, the CDR3 is TGCGCCAGCAGCTCCGCCGGGACGCCCTACGAGCAGTACTTC.

V usage is TRBV11-2 and J usage is TRBJ2-5; 8 bases fit TRBD2. Germline V gives CDR1 SGHAT, CDR2 FQNNGV. The CDR3 loop spans 15 amino acids. The V gene end was trimmed by 5 bases and the J gene end by 4 bases; junction bases not matched to a gene: 9. For the CDR3, the DNA is TGTGCCAGCAGCGGCGCCGGGGGGGCCGGAGAGACCCAGTACTTC. It is translated as CASSGAGGAGETQYF.

This clonotype was observed a few times. The rearrangement uses TRBV11-2 and TRBJ2-7; 11 nucleotides line up with TRBD2. The CDR3 has 14 amino acids. In germline, CDR1 is SGHAT, CDR2 FQNNGV. V dropped 5 bases and J dropped 3; count of bases not matched to a gene: 3. DNA of the CDR3: TGTGCCAGCAGCCTAGCGGGGGGTAACTACGAGCAGTACTTC. Amino acid sequence: CASSLAGGNYEQYF.

Here the CDR3 reads CASSLATGSYEQYF. The CDR3 DNA is TGTGCCAGCAGCCTAGCGACAGGGAGCTACGAGCAGTACTTC. The V and J genes are TRBV3-1 and TRBJ2-7, with 7 nucleotides matching TRBD1. The trim removed 4 bases at V and 3 bases at J, leaving 6 bases unmatched. This CDR3 region has 14 residues. Germline CDR1 and CDR2: LGHDT and YNNKEL (reference sequence).

This clonotype has a count of ten or more. The J gene is TRBJ2-3, the V gene TRBV27, with TRBD1 identical over 8 bases. V shed 2 bases, J shed 3 bases, and the junction held 1 base outside the gene matches. The CDR3 totals 14 residues. Germline CDR1 reads MNHEY; CDR2 reads SMNVEV (reference sequence). CDR3 in amino acids: CASSLRDRTDTQYF. The CDR3 nucleotides are TGTGCCAGCAGTTTAAGGGACAGGACAGATACGCAGTATTTT.

This chain uses TRBV4-3 with TRBJ2-1, with 11 nucleotides matching TRBD2. V trimming: 2 bases; J trimming: 7 bases; junction bases outside the gene matches: 4. The length of the CDR3 is 15 residues. CDR1 is LGHNA, CDR2 YSLEER, per germline. The CDR3, as DNA: TGCGCCAGCAGCCAAAAGGCTAGCGGGGGGAATGAGCAGTTCTTC. Translation: CASSQKASGGNEQFF.

The chain couples TRBV12-3 or TRBV12-4 to TRBJ2-3; maybe TRBD2 (6 bases). V lost 5 bases and J 8 bases, leaving 14 bases between the germline ends. CDR3 length equals 13 residues. The CDR3 DNA is TGTGCCAGCAGTGGGCGGTTCGGGGGTACGCAGTATTTT. Translating it yields CASSGRFGGTQYF.

This rearrangement joins TRBV12-3 or TRBV12-4 to TRBJ1-3; D not resolved. Trimming shortened V by 10 bases and J by 1 base, and 14 bases separated the two germline ends. This CDR3 has 14 residues. In nucleotides, the CDR3 is TGTGCCACCGGCCCAGCGACTTCTGGAAACACCATATATTTT. This codes for CATGPATSGNTIYF.

The gene calls are TRBV7-2 and TRBJ2-1, with D perhaps assigned TRBD1 or TRBD2 (5 bases each). From germline, CDR1 is SGHTA and CDR2 FQGNSA. V was trimmed by 5 bases and J by 5 bases, leaving 13 bases between them. The CDR3 covers 14 residues. The CDR3, as DNA: TGTGCCAGCAGCCGCCGGTGGGGGAACAATGAGCAGTTCTTC. Translated: CASSRRWGNNEQFF.

This clonotype has just a few counts. The chain joins TRBV20-1 to TRBJ1-5; D is unclear. The germline V gene encodes CDR1 DFQATT and CDR2 SNEGSKA (reference sequence). This CDR3 is built from 14 residues. V was pared by 1 base and J by 4 bases, with 11 bases between. The CDR3 protein is CSARVFAGNQPQHF. In nucleotides, the CDR3 is TGCAGTGCTAGAGTTTTCGCGGGTAATCAGCCCCAGCATTTT.

This clonotype occurred many times. The chain is built from TRBV7-9 and TRBJ2-7; no clear D gene. The length of the CDR3 is 16 residues. Germline values: CDR1 SEHNR, CDR2 FQNEAQ (reference sequence). Trimming shortened V by 4 bases and J by 2 bases, and 18 bases separated the two germline ends. DNA of the CDR3: TGTGCCAGCAGCTATCACGGAGATATGGCGCCCTACGAGCAGTACTTC. Its protein is CASSYHGDMAPYEQYF.